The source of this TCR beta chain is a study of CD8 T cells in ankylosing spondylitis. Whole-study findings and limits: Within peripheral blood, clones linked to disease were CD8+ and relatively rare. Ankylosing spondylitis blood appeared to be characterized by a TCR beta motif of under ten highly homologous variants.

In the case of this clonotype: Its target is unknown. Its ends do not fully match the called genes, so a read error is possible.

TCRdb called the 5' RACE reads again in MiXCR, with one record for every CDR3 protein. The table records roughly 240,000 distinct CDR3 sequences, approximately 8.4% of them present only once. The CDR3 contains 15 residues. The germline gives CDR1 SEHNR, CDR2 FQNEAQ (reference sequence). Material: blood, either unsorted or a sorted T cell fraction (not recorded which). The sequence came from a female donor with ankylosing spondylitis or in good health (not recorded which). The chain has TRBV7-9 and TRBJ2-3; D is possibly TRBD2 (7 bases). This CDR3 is CASSLSGIVFSGANF. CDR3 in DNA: TGTGCCAGCAGCTTGAGCGGGATCGTCTTCTCAGGGGCTAATTTT.